The 29 T cell receptor beta chains reported below all come from one sample, sequenced in a study of blood T cell repertoires in COVID-19. Here immunoSEQ multiplex PCR was the method, and the copy in TCRdb shows in-frame clones only, minus some. The repertoire holds 35,000 to 55,000 clones, with more than 85% as singletons. Input material: peripheral blood. The receptor source for this set is a human donor in a cohort sampled during active COVID-19.

V is TRBV7-9 and J is TRBJ2-7; perhaps TRBD1 as D (5 bases). The CDR3 is 12 residues long. The germline V gene encodes CDR1 SEHNR and CDR2 FQNEAQ (reference sequence). V shed 11 bases and J shed 0 bases, with 11 bases lying between them. CDR3 loop: CAVQDPSYEQYF. CDR3 DNA: TGTGCCGTACAGGATCCCTCCTACGAGCAGTACTTC.

The rearrangement links TRBV20-1 to TRBJ2-1; TRBD1 matches 8 bases. The V gene's germline CDR1 is DFQATT and CDR2 SNEGSKA (reference sequence). This CDR3 region has 11 residues. V was pared by 3 bases and J by 10 bases, with 2 bases of the junction left unmatched. The CDR3 here is CSASRGREQFF. CDR3 nucleotides: TGCAGTGCTAGCAGGGGGCGCGAGCAGTTCTTC.

This chain connects TRBV7-2 to TRBJ1-5; no reliable D call. Germline values: CDR1 SGHTA, CDR2 FQGNSA. CDR3 length equals 13 residues. The V end lost 1 base, the J end lost 8 bases, and 9 bases lay between the germline ends. This CDR3 reads CASSLVTGEPQHF. The CDR3 coding sequence is TGTGCCAGCAGCTTAGTCACCGGTGAGCCCCAGCATTTT. Combining the CDR3 with reference TRBV7-2 and TRBJ1-5 gives the whole variable domain GAGVSQSPSNKVTEKGKDVELRCDPISGHTALYWYRQSLGQGLEFLIYFQGNSAPDKSGLPSDRFSAERTGGSVSTLTIQRTQQEDSAVYLCASSLVTGEPQHFGDGTRLSIL.

The rearrangement joins TRBV4-1 to TRBJ2-5; 12 nucleotides match TRBD2. Trimming took 4 bases from V and 4 from J; bases not matched to a gene: 7. CDR1 MGHRA and CDR2 YSYEKL come from the germline V gene. The CDR3 is 16 amino acids. The CDR3 DNA is TGCGCCAGCAGCCCTAGCGGGGGGGCCTTATCAGAGACCCAGTACTTC. Encoded protein: CASSPSGGALSETQYF.

This clone has only one observation. The chain has TRBV30 and TRBJ2-7, with D perhaps matching TRBD1 (6 bases). In germline, CDR1 is GTSNPN, CDR2 SVGIG (reference sequence). There are 15 residues in the CDR3. The V end lost 2 bases, the J end lost 2 bases, and 16 bases lay between the germline ends. The CDR3 region is CAWSPRGRKTYEQYF. CDR3 coding DNA: TGTGCCTGGAGTCCAAGGGGGAGAAAGACCTACGAGCAGTACTTC.

A few counts support this clone. The CDR3 nucleotides are TGTGCCAGCAGCTCGGGTAGTGAAGCTTTCTTT. It specifies CASSSGSEAFF. The chain couples TRBV7-9 to TRBJ1-1; D call uncertain. CDR1 SEHNR and CDR2 FQNEAQ come from the germline V gene (reference sequence). Trimming shortened V by 4 bases and J by 7 bases, and 7 bases separated the two germline ends. This CDR3 is 11 amino acids long. Combining the CDR3 with reference TRBV7-9 and TRBJ1-1 gives the whole variable domain DTGVSQNPRHKITKRGQNVTFRCDPISEHNRLYWYRQTLGQGPEFLTYFQNEAQLEKSRLLSDRFSAERPKGSFSTLEIQRTEQGDSAMYLCASSSGSEAFFGQGTRLTVV.

The sample holds a few counts of this clone. V and J are TRBV6-1 and TRBJ1-6; 9 bases align to TRBD1. This CDR3 region has 16 residues. The V gene end was trimmed by 4 bases and the J gene end by 7 bases; junction bases not matched to a gene: 8. Per the germline V gene, CDR1 is MNHNS and CDR2 is SASEGT. Here the CDR3 DNA reads TGTGCCAGCAGTGGCCAGGGACAGGGCGGAAATTCACCCCTCCACTTT. It is translated as CASSGQGQGGNSPLHF.

The chain employs TRBV18 and TRBJ1-6, with TRBD1 matching over 7 bases. V lost 4 bases, J lost 0 bases, and 6 bases stayed unmatched. Germline V gene sequence: CDR1 KGHSH, CDR2 LQKENI. This CDR3 is built from 17 residues. CDR3 loop: CASSLGQVTSYNSPLHF. DNA for the CDR3: TGTGCCAGCTCACTCGGACAGGTGACCTCCTATAATTCACCCCTCCACTTT.

This clone was seen once. The J gene is TRBJ2-3, the V gene TRBV9; D is possibly TRBD1 (7 bases). CDR1 and CDR2 (germline): SGDLS, YYNGEE. This CDR3 comprises 16 residues. Trimming removed 4 bases at V and 2 bases at J, with 17 bases between. The CDR3 here is CASSPRAGGSTDTQYF. CDR3 DNA: TGTGCCAGCAGCCCACGGGCAGGGGGGTCCACAGATACGCAGTATTTT.

The rearrangement joins TRBV5-4 to TRBJ2-3; TRBD1 agrees at 7 bases. The germline V gene encodes CDR1 SGHNT and CDR2 YYREEE (reference sequence). V lost 4 bases and J lost 1; bases outside the gene matches: 0. CDR3 size: 13 residues. CDR3 protein: CASSRGRTDTQYF. DNA of the CDR3: TGTGCCAGCAGCAGGGGGCGCACAGATACGCAGTATTTT.

The chain links TRBV7-3 to TRBJ2-5; D gene uncertain. Trimming pared 1 base from V and 5 bases from J, leaving 8 bases between. CDR3 size: 13 residues. From germline, CDR1 is SGHTA and CDR2 FQGTGA. CDR3 sequence (DNA): TGTGCCAGCAGCTTAATTCGGGTTGAGACCCAGTACTTC. The encoded protein is CASSLIRVETQYF.

The J gene is TRBJ2-3, the V gene TRBV7-2; TRBD2 matches at 9 bases. The junction had 5 bases not matched to a gene; V was cut back by 4 bases and J by 3 bases. Germline lookup yields CDR1 SGHTA and CDR2 FQGNSA. The CDR3 covers 15 residues. DNA for the CDR3: TGTGCCAGCAGCTGGCTAGCGGGAATGACAGATACGCAGTATTTT. Translated: CASSWLAGMTDTQYF.

The chain carries TRBV7-2 and TRBJ2-7, with D possibly matching TRBD1 (5 bases). V gave up 5 bases and J gave up 2 bases, with 7 bases separating them. Germline V gene data show CDR1 as SGHTA and CDR2 as FQGNSA. The CDR3 is 12 residues long. As DNA, the CDR3 is TGTGCCAGCAGCCCAGGGACCTACGAGCAGTACTTC. This codes for CASSPGTYEQYF.

J is TRBJ2-3 and V is TRBV2; a possible D gene is TRBD2 (5 bases). Germline lookup yields CDR1 SNHLY and CDR2 FYNNEI. The CDR3 covers 14 residues. Trimming cost V 7 bases and J 6 bases, with 17 bases left between them. Here the CDR3 DNA reads TGTGCCAGCACACTAGAGCTGGGTGCGGATACGCAGTATTTT. Translated, it gives CASTLELGADTQYF. Supplemented by reference TRBV2 and TRBJ2-3, the full variable domain reads EPEVTQTPSHQVTQMGQEVILRCVPISNHLYFYWYRQILGQKVEFLVSFYNNEISEKSEIFDDQFSVERPDGSNFTLKIRSTKLEDSAMYFCASTLELGADTQYFGPGTRLTVL.

The chain employs TRBV4-3 and TRBJ1-2, with D unclear. The V end was cut by 0 bases, the J end by 0 bases, with 8 bases between. Germline V gives CDR1 LGHNA, CDR2 YSLEER. The CDR3 is made up of 15 amino acids. CDR3 sequence reads: CASSQDRNTNYGYTF. DNA for the CDR3: TGCGCCAGCAGCCAAGACAGGAATACTAACTATGGCTACACCTTC.

The rearrangement links TRBV13 to TRBJ1-1; unclear D gene. This CDR3 contains 17 residues. CDR1 is PRHDT, CDR2 FYEKMQ, per germline (reference sequence). V lost 0 bases to trimming and J lost 0 bases, with 14 bases between them. This chain's CDR3 is CASSLGPPGNLNTEAFF. The CDR3 nucleotides read TGTGCCAGCAGCTTAGGCCCTCCCGGGAATTTGAACACTGAAGCTTTCTTT.

This clone was detected once. The chain employs TRBV29-1 and TRBJ2-2, with TRBD2 as a possible D gene (6 bases). V shed 6 bases and J shed 3 bases, with 11 bases lying between them. There are 13 residues in the CDR3. CDR1 is SQVTM and CDR2 is ANQGSEA in the germline V gene. CDR3 in DNA: TGCAGCGTGGAAAGACTAGACACCGGGGAGCTGTTTTTT. Amino acid sequence: CSVERLDTGELFF.

The V gene is TRBV18, the J gene TRBJ2-2, with a weak D call TRBD2 (6 bases). Trimming removed 3 bases at V and 6 bases at J, with 23 bases between. The CDR3 has 18 amino acids. Germline CDR1 is KGHSH and CDR2 is LQKENI. CDR3 nucleotide sequence: TGTGCCAGCTCACCCAAGTCGAATGCGGGGAGAACTTCCGGGGAGCTGTTTTTT. It translates to CASSPKSNAGRTSGELFF. The variable domain in full, completed from reference TRBV18 and TRBJ2-2, reads NAGVMQNPRHLVRRRGQEARLRCSPMKGHSHVYWYRQLPEEGLKFMVYLQKENIIDESGMPKERFSAEFPKEGPSILRIQQVVRGDSAAYFCASSPKSNAGRTSGELFFGEGSRLTVL.

The gene calls are TRBV19 and TRBJ2-2, with D possibly matching TRBD1 (6 bases). Germline CDR1 reads LNHDA; CDR2 reads SQIVND (reference sequence). The V gene lost 10 bases and the J gene lost 4 bases, with 13 bases spanning the gap. The CDR3 totals 13 residues. The DNA of the CDR3 is TGTGCCACAGGGGTTGGGGTCACCGGGGAGCTGTTTTTT. This translates into CATGVGVTGELFF.

This clone showed up just a few times. The chain has TRBV6-1 and TRBJ2-3; 13 nucleotides line up with TRBD2. V gave up 3 bases and J gave up 1 base; unmatched junction bases: 4. Germline V CDR1 and CDR2: MNHNS, SASEGT. The CDR3 is 17 residues long. The CDR3 DNA reads as TGTGCCAGCAGTGATGGGACTAGCGGGGTCCGCACAGATACGCAGTATTTT. It specifies CASSDGTSGVRTDTQYF.

The CDR3 here is CAGRDREDREQFF. CDR3 in DNA: TGTGCCGGCCGGGACAGGGAGGATCGAGAGCAGTTCTTC. This chain joins TRBV10-3 and TRBJ2-1; 9 nucleotides match TRBD1. In germline, CDR1 is ENHRY, CDR2 SYGVKD. This CDR3 has 13 residues. The V segment lost 11 bases and the J segment 10 bases; nucleotides outside the gene matches: 12.

This chain links TRBV6-5 with TRBJ2-5; 7 bases are shared with TRBD2. CDR3 length equals 14 residues. V was clipped by 5 bases and J by 2 bases; unmatched bases: 5. Germline values: CDR1 MNHEY, CDR2 SVGAGI. The CDR3 DNA follows: TGTGCCAGCAGTCTCACGGGGGGACAAGAGACCCAGTACTTC. This gives the protein CASSLTGGQETQYF.

This chain links TRBV3-1 (or the pseudogene TRBV3-2) with TRBJ2-2; TRBD1 might be the D (6 bases). V lost 3 bases to trimming and J lost 6 bases, with 17 bases between them. The CDR3 runs 16 residues. Germline CDR1 reads LGHDT; CDR2 reads YNNKEL (reference sequence). CDR3 nucleotides: TGTGCCAGCAGCCACAGGGGACCCAATCTCCCCGGGGAGCTGTTTTTT. Amino acid sequence: CASSHRGPNLPGELFF.

This clone appeared a single time. The chain carries TRBV18 and TRBJ2-7, with D perhaps matching TRBD2 (5 bases). The germline V gene has CDR1 KGHSH and CDR2 LQKENI. V gave up 3 bases and J gave up 1 base, with 7 bases separating them. The CDR3 runs 13 residues. The CDR3, as DNA: TGTGCCAGCTCACCGGCGGGTTCCTACGAGCAGTACTTC. Translated: CASSPAGSYEQYF.

The V call is TRBV18, the J call TRBJ1-6; 7 bases are shared with TRBD1. The ends lost 5 bases at V and 10 bases at J; junction bases unmatched: 5. Germline CDR1 and CDR2: KGHSH and LQKENI. There are 13 residues in the CDR3. The CDR3 nucleotides are TGTGCCAGCTCAGAAACAGGGGTCTCACCCCTCCACTTT. Its protein product is CASSETGVSPLHF.

J is TRBJ2-1 and V is TRBV28; 7 nucleotides line up with TRBD2. The CDR3 extends over 15 amino acids. CDR1 MDHEN and CDR2 SYDVKM come from the germline V gene. V gave up 11 bases and J gave up 3 bases; unmatched junction bases: 13. The CDR3 DNA is TGTGCCGGAAAACCCTCGGGGGGTAGCTACAATGAGCAGTTCTTC. Its translation: CAGKPSGGSYNEQFF.

For the CDR3, the DNA is TGTGCCAGTAGTACCCCAGGCTATGGCTACACCTTC. This codes for CASSTPGYGYTF. V usage is TRBV19 and J usage is TRBJ1-2; D gene ambiguous. Germline loops: CDR1 LNHDA, CDR2 SQIVND (reference sequence). Trimming shortened V by 4 bases and J by 4 bases, and 7 bases separated the two germline ends. The CDR3 loop spans 12 amino acids.

This clone has only a few counts. The chain joins TRBV18 to TRBJ1-6, with 9 bases lining up with TRBD1. Germline V lookup: CDR1 KGHSH, CDR2 LQKENI. V dropped 4 bases and J dropped 5; count of bases not matched to a gene: 3. The CDR3 runs to 15 residues. Here the CDR3 reads CASSLRTGDNSPLHF. The CDR3, as DNA: TGTGCCAGCTCACTCCGGACAGGGGATAATTCACCCCTCCACTTT.

The genes are TRBV7-9 and TRBJ1-2; D is undetermined. CDR1 and CDR2 from the germline V gene are SEHNR and FQNEAQ (reference sequence). The CDR3 has 11 amino acids. Trimming removed 4 bases from V and 5 bases from J, with 5 bases in between. This CDR3 is CASSSRYGYTF. The DNA of the CDR3 is TGTGCCAGCAGCTCACGGTATGGCTACACCTTC.